These T cell receptor beta chains were read from a single sample in a study of spatial heterogeneity in lung cancer. TCRdb redid the calling of the 5' RACE reads with MiXCR, one entry per CDR3 protein. The table has some 7,000 distinct CDR3 sequences, 6% to 7% seen once. The starting material was PBMCs, obtained at surgery. The receptors were sampled from a male donor with early-stage non-small cell lung cancer. Both conserved end residues are part of each CDR3. Each record gives: V gene, J gene, CDR3 protein.

v_gene: TRBV2
j_gene: TRBJ2-2
CDR3aa: CASSEMAGAAGELFF

v_gene: TRBV28
j_gene: TRBJ1-2
CDR3aa: CASSLSRGLNYGYTF

v_gene: TRBV28
j_gene: TRBJ2-3
CDR3aa: CATEGGVSTDTQYF

v_gene: TRBV24-1
j_gene: TRBJ2-3
CDR3aa: CATSDLGGGTDTQYF

v_gene: TRBV7-2
j_gene: TRBJ1-2
CDR3aa: CASSPGTGYGYTF

v_gene: TRBV20-1
j_gene: TRBJ2-4
CDR3aa: CSALLAPHAKNIQYF

v_gene: TRBV29-1
j_gene: TRBJ2-7
CDR3aa: CSVELGYEQYF

v_gene: TRBV9
j_gene: TRBJ2-5
CDR3aa: CASSVTGTQETQYF

v_gene: TRBV11-2
j_gene: TRBJ2-1
CDR3aa: CASSLDGVPYNEQFF

v_gene: TRBV20-1
j_gene: TRBJ2-1
CDR3aa: CSARATSGRAYEQFF

v_gene: TRBV6-5
j_gene: TRBJ2-1
CDR3aa: CASSYSGDNEQFF

v_gene: TRBV27
j_gene: TRBJ2-7
CDR3aa: CASSRPGTAGSYEQYF

v_gene: TRBV6-1
j_gene: TRBJ2-3
CDR3aa: CASSLSQGVTDTQYF

v_gene: TRBV7-8
j_gene: TRBJ2-5
CDR3aa: CASSLSGGYQETQYF

v_gene: TRBV5-1
j_gene: TRBJ2-1
CDR3aa: CASSLTSDGYPNYNEQFF

v_gene: TRBV11-2
j_gene: TRBJ2-1
CDR3aa: CASSLDAGGDTF

v_gene: TRBV5-5
j_gene: TRBJ2-7
CDR3aa: CASSLEPGSYEQYF

v_gene: TRBV6-6
j_gene: TRBJ2-5
CDR3aa: CASSYGSGGPWGETQYF

v_gene: TRBV5-1
j_gene: TRBJ2-7
CDR3aa: CASSLGERGEQYF

v_gene: TRBV19
j_gene: TRBJ2-5
CDR3aa: CATRRGQGTPETQYF

v_gene: TRBV28
j_gene: TRBJ1-1
CDR3aa: CASSLTRAGGTEAFF

v_gene: TRBV6-1
j_gene: TRBJ2-2
CDR3aa: CASSEGWTSVSELFF

v_gene: TRBV28
j_gene: TRBJ2-5
CDR3aa: CASSGKGGETQYF

v_gene: TRBV6-5
j_gene: TRBJ2-5
CDR3aa: CASSYLGTFQETQYF

v_gene: TRBV7-2
j_gene: TRBJ2-2
CDR3aa: CASSFGGGTGELFF

v_gene: TRBV2
j_gene: TRBJ1-1
CDR3aa: CASDEQVAHTEAFF

v_gene: TRBV19
j_gene: TRBJ2-2
CDR3aa: CASIEHLNTGELFF

v_gene: TRBV7-2
j_gene: TRBJ1-2
CDR3aa: CASSLAADGGGYTF

v_gene: TRBV12-3/TRBV12-4
j_gene: TRBJ2-2
CDR3aa: CASSFGTLNTGELFF

v_gene: TRBV7-2
j_gene: TRBJ2-4
CDR3aa: CASSETGYTKNIQYF

v_gene: TRBV6-6
j_gene: TRBJ2-4
CDR3aa: CASRPNYFAGTKNIQYF

v_gene: TRBV28
j_gene: TRBJ2-5
CDR3aa: CASSLVGGEETQYF

v_gene: TRBV2
j_gene: TRBJ2-5
CDR3aa: CASSDSLSGLDSETQYF

v_gene: TRBV9
j_gene: TRBJ2-5
CDR3aa: CASRGGRIIPLEETQYF

v_gene: TRBV10-3
j_gene: TRBJ2-2
CDR3aa: CAITAAGELFF